This note documents a single TCR beta chain sequence. The antigen is unknown. Bulk CD8+ and CD4+ cells came from magnetic negative isolation; CD8+ TEMRA by FACS. The sample is drawn from a study of CD8 T cells in Susac syndrome. The study, taken as a whole, reports: It was acknowledged in the study that its TCR sequencing and HLA analysis involved a relatively small number of individuals.

Random hexamers were used to reverse transcribe an amount of roughly 0.45 to 1 ug RNA. An immunoSEQ multiplex PCR generated amplified TCR beta CDR3 products spanning 54 Vbeta and 13 Jbeta. Each CDR3 protein is one row after TCRdb ran MiXCR on the immunoSEQ multiplex PCR reads. The repertoire consists of under 150,000 distinct CDR3 sequences, with about 94% occurring once and the leading ten covering roughly 0.29%. Source material: CD8+ T cells from PBMCs. This clonotype originated in a human donor in good health.

Here the CDR3 DNA reads TGTGCCAGCAGCGTAAGGACAGGAGAAGCTTTCTTT. It codes for CASSVRTGEAFF. The rearrangement joins TRBV9 to TRBJ1-1; TRBD1 agrees at 7 bases. The germline CDR1 and CDR2 sequences are SGDLS and YYNGEE. The trim removed 1 base at V and 8 bases at J, leaving 2 bases unmatched. The CDR3 loop spans 12 amino acids. Looking up the rest from reference TRBV9 and TRBJ1-1 gives the full variable domain: DSGVTQTPKHLITATGQRVTLRCSPRSGDLSVYWYQQSLDQGLQFLIQYYNGEERAKGNILERFSAQQFPDLHSELNLSSLELGDSALYFCASSVRTGEAFFGQGTRLTVV.